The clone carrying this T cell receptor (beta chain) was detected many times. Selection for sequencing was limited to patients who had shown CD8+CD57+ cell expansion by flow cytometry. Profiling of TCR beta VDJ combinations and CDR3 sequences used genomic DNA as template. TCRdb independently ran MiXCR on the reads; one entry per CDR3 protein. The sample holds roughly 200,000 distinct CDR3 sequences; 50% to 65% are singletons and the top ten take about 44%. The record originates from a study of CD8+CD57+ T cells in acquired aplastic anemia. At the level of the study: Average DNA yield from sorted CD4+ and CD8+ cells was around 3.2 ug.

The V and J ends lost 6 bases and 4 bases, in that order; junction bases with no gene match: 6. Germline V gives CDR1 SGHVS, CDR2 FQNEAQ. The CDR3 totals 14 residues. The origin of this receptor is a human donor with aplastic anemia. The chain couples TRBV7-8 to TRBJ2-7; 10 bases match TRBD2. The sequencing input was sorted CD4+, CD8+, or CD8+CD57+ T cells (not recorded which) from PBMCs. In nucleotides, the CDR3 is TGTGCCAGCAGATTTACTAGCGGGGATTACGAGCAGTACTTC. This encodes CASRFTSGDYEQYF.